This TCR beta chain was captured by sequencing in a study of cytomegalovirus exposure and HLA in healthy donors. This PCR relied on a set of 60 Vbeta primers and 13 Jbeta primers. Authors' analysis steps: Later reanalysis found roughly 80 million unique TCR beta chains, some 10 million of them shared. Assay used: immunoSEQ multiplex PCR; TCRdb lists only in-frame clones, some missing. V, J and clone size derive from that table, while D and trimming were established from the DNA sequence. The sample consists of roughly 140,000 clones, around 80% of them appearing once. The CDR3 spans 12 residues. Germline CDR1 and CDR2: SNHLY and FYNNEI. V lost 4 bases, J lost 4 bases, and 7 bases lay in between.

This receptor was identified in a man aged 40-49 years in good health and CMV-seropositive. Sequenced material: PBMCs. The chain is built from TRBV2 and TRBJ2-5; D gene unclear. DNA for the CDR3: TGTGCCAGCAGTGTAGTTAGAGAGACCCAGTACTTC. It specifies CASSVVRETQYF.